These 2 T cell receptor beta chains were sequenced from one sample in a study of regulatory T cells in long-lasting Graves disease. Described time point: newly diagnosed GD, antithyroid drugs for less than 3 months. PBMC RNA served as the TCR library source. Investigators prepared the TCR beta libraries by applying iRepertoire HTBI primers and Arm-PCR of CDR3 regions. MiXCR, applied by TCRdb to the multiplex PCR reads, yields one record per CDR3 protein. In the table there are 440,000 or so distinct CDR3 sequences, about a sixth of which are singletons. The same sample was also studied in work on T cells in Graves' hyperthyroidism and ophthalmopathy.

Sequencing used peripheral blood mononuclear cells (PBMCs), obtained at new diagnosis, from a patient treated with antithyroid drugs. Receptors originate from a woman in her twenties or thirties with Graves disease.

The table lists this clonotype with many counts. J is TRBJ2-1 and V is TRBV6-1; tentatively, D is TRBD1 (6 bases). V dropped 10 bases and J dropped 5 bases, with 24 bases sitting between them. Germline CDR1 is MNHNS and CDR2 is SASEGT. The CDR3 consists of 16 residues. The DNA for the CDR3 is TGTGCCACATATCAACTTAAGACAGGACCTGACAATGAGCAGTTCTTC. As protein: CATYQLKTGPDNEQFF.

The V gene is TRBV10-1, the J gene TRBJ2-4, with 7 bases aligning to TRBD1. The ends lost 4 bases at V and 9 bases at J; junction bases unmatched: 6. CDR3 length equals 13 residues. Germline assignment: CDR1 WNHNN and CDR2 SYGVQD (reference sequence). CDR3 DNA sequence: TGCGCCAGCAGTGGAACAGGGGAAGGCATTCAGTACTTC. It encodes CASSGTGEGIQYF.